These 22 T cell receptor beta chains were sequenced from one sample in a study of blood T cell repertoires in COVID-19. Assay: immunoSEQ multiplex PCR; the TCRdb copy retains only in-frame clones and omits some. The sample shows roughly 200,000 clones, under 90% of them seen only once. The sequencing sample was made of peripheral blood. These receptors all come from a woman of 80 years or more with COVID-19, enrolled during active disease.

This chain joins TRBV6-4 and TRBJ1-6; TRBD1 aligns across 7 bases. CDR1 is MRHNA, CDR2 SNTAGT, per germline. The V segment lost 6 bases and the J segment 10 bases; nucleotides outside the gene matches: 9. This CDR3 region has 14 residues. In DNA, the CDR3 is TGTGCCAGCAGCGCCACAGGGGATCGATCACCCCTCCACTTT. The encoded protein is CASSATGDRSPLHF.

The V and J genes are TRBV19 and TRBJ1-3; no firm D call. There are 13 residues in the CDR3. With 5 bases removed from V and 0 bases from J, the gap between germline ends came to 5 bases. The germline gives CDR1 LNHDA, CDR2 SQIVND (reference sequence). The CDR3 DNA reads as TGTGCCAGTAGTTCCTTCTCTGGAAACACCATATATTTT. Translation gives CASSSFSGNTIYF.

V gene TRBV27 combines with J gene TRBJ1-1, with D possibly TRBD1 on 6 matching bases. V lost 2 bases and J 4 bases, leaving 8 bases between the germline ends. Germline V gene data show CDR1 as MNHEY and CDR2 as SMNVEV (reference sequence). The CDR3 length is 13 residues. The CDR3 loop reads CASSLNRATEAFF. In nucleotides, the CDR3 is TGTGCCAGCAGTTTAAACAGGGCCACTGAAGCTTTCTTT.

J is TRBJ1-4 and V is TRBV4-1; 7 positions agree with TRBD1. Germline loops: CDR1 MGHRA, CDR2 YSYEKL. This CDR3 spans 15 amino acids. The V gene end was trimmed by 4 bases and the J gene end by 13 bases; junction bases not matched to a gene: 15. CDR3 coding DNA: TGCGCCAGCAGCCGCCCCGGGACAGTAAACAAAGGACTGTTTTTT. As protein: CASSRPGTVNKGLFF.

The chain uses TRBV9 and TRBJ1-3; the match to TRBD1 covers 9 bases. The CDR3 is 17 amino acids. The ends lost 0 bases at V and 0 bases at J; junction bases unmatched: 4. Germline V lookup: CDR1 SGDLS, CDR2 YYNGEE. The CDR3 nucleotides are TGTGCCAGCAGCGTAGGGACAGGGGCTTTCTCTGGAAACACCATATATTTT. Amino acids: CASSVGTGAFSGNTIYF.

V is TRBV2 and J is TRBJ1-4; D ambiguous. The germline V gene has CDR1 SNHLY and CDR2 FYNNEI. CDR3 length equals 12 residues. Trimming pared 3 bases from V and 4 bases from J, leaving 3 bases between. CDR3 nucleotides: TGTGCCAGCAGTGATCTTAATGAAAAACTGTTTTTT. It encodes CASSDLNEKLFF.

The V and J genes are TRBV2 and TRBJ2-4; maybe TRBD2 (7 bases). The V end lost 6 bases, the J end lost 8 bases, and 14 bases lay between the germline ends. This CDR3 contains 13 residues. Germline CDR1 SNHLY, CDR2 FYNNEI. CDR3 sequence (DNA): TGTGCCAGCAGCGTGAGGGGGAGGGACATTCAGTACTTC. It specifies CASSVRGRDIQYF.

This clone has a handful of counts. The chain uses TRBV3-1 (or the pseudogene TRBV3-2) and TRBJ2-3, with D possibly matching TRBD2 (6 bases). The CDR3 spans 17 residues. CDR1 is LGHDT and CDR2 is YNNKEL in the germline V gene (reference sequence). The V and J ends lost 1 base and 2 bases respectively, with 16 bases between them. The CDR3, as DNA: TGTGCCAGCAGCCAAGCTTCGGGTAGCGGAATCACAGATACGCAGTATTTT. Protein: CASSQASGSGITDTQYF.

This clone was detected only a few times. The rearrangement joins TRBV7-2 to TRBJ2-1; 7 bases fit TRBD2. The CDR3 is made up of 16 amino acids. Germline CDR1 and CDR2: SGHTA and FQGNSA. J was trimmed by 4 bases and V by 0 bases; bases with no gene match: 6. The CDR3 spells CASSLAAGVEYNEQFF. CDR3 nucleotide sequence: TGTGCCAGCAGCTTAGCGGCGGGAGTAGAGTACAATGAGCAGTTCTTC.

The CDR3 DNA is TGCGCCAGCAGCTTGGACGGCAGGGACTATGGCTACACCTTC. Translating it yields CASSLDGRDYGYTF. The gene calls are TRBV5-1 and TRBJ1-2; weak D call: TRBD1 (5 bases). The germline V and J ends were trimmed by 0 bases and 3 bases, with 9 bases remaining between them. This CDR3 is built from 14 residues. CDR1 and CDR2 from the germline V gene are SGHRS and YFSETQ.

The chain carries TRBV4-2 and TRBJ2-5; 7 bases are a match to TRBD1. This CDR3 spans 16 amino acids. Germline-derived CDR1 and CDR2 are LGHNA and YNFKEQ. V shed 3 bases and J 5 bases; nucleotides not matched to a gene: 12. For the CDR3, the DNA is TGTGCCAGCAGCCAGGCCCCGACAGGGACGGGGGAGACCCAGTACTTC. It encodes CASSQAPTGTGETQYF.

The chain has TRBV5-1 and TRBJ1-2; D is ambiguous. V was shortened by 0 bases and J by 3 bases, with 12 bases between the two germline ends. This CDR3 spans 15 amino acids. CDR1 and CDR2 from the germline V gene are SGHRS and YFSETQ. CDR3 DNA: TGCGCCAGCAGCTTGGGGGCAGCATCGGACTATGGCTACACCTTC. This codes for CASSLGAASDYGYTF.

The V call is TRBV7-6, the J call TRBJ2-7; 7 bases align to TRBD1. The J segment lost 1 base and the V segment lost 1 base, leaving 4 bases of the junction unmatched. Germline assignment: CDR1 SGHVS and CDR2 FNYEAQ. CDR3 length: 15 residues. The CDR3 region is CASSLGGQKSYEQYF. The CDR3 DNA sequence: TGTGCCAGCAGCTTAGGGGGACAGAAATCCTACGAGCAGTACTTC.

A single count supports this clone. The genes are TRBV2 and TRBJ2-1; D is ambiguous. CDR1 is SNHLY, CDR2 FYNNEI, per germline. The V gene lost 7 bases and the J gene lost 16 bases, with 14 bases spanning the gap. The CDR3 loop spans 10 amino acids. For the CDR3, the DNA is TGTGCCAGCACCCGGCAGGCTACCTTCTTC. Protein product: CASTRQATFF.

In this sample, this clone turned up a few times. One end of the junction does not line up with germline, which may come from a read error. This rearrangement joins TRBV7-9 to TRBJ2-7; perhaps TRBD2 as D (6 bases). There are 13 residues in the CDR3. Germline V CDR1 and CDR2: SEHNR, FQNEAQ (reference sequence). CDR3 region: CASTGRVGLEFNF. In DNA, the CDR3 is TGTGCCAGCACAGGCAGGGTGGGACTCGAGTTTAACTTC.

The rearrangement uses TRBV7-6 and TRBJ2-7; the match to TRBD2 covers 11 bases. Trimming took 8 bases from V and 0 from J; bases not matched to a gene: 15. The CDR3 has 18 amino acids. Germline V CDR1 and CDR2: SGHVS, FNYEAQ. The DNA for the CDR3 is TGTGCCAGCGCCCAGACTAGCGGGGCCGTCCGCCGCTCCTACGAGCAGTACTTC. Amino acids: CASAQTSGAVRRSYEQYF.

The V gene is TRBV19, the J gene TRBJ2-2; TRBD2 aligns across 13 bases. Germline V gives CDR1 LNHDA, CDR2 SQIVND (reference sequence). The CDR3 totals 16 residues. The V gene end was trimmed by 6 bases and the J gene end by 3 bases; junction bases not matched to a gene: 4. The DNA for the CDR3 is TGTGCCAGTAGCCCGACTAGCGGGAGGTACACCGGGGAGCTGTTTTTT. Its translation: CASSPTSGRYTGELFF.

The CDR3 loop is CASSVSSYEQYF. The DNA of the CDR3 is TGTGCCAGCAGCGTATCCTCCTACGAGCAGTACTTC. The chain links TRBV6-5 to TRBJ2-7, with no clear D. Trimming pared 6 bases from V and 0 bases from J, leaving 6 bases between. Germline V gene data show CDR1 as MNHEY and CDR2 as SVGAGI. This CDR3 region has 12 residues.

The J gene is TRBJ2-1, the V gene TRBV6-5, with a weak D call TRBD2 (7 bases). The CDR3 is 13 residues long. The V gene's germline CDR1 is MNHEY and CDR2 SVGAGI. V shed 8 bases and J shed 8 bases, with 16 bases lying between them. DNA of the CDR3: TGTGCCAGCCGGGCCCCGGGGGGCTATGAGCAGTTCTTC. Amino acids: CASRAPGGYEQFF.

The rearrangement joins TRBV19 to TRBJ1-6; D unresolved. CDR1 and CDR2 from the germline V gene are LNHDA and SQIVND (reference sequence). The CDR3 loop spans 14 amino acids. Trimming pared 8 bases from V and 9 bases from J, leaving 17 bases between. The CDR3 DNA follows: TGTGCCAGTGAGCCCCTCGGGAAGGGTTCACCCCTCCACTTT. Translated: CASEPLGKGSPLHF.

A few counts support this clone. The genes are TRBV9 and TRBJ2-1; TRBD2 agrees at 11 bases. Germline-derived CDR1 and CDR2 are SGDLS and YYNGEE. J was trimmed by 7 bases and V by 3 bases; bases with no gene match: 6. The CDR3 totals 15 residues. The CDR3 spells CASSALAGVKNEQFF. The DNA of the CDR3 is TGTGCCAGCAGCGCACTAGCGGGGGTAAAGAATGAGCAGTTCTTC.

This CDR3 reads CASRPDRVGNSPLHF. In nucleotides, the CDR3 is TGTGCCAGCAGGCCCGACAGGGTTGGCAATTCACCCCTCCACTTT. This chain connects TRBV25-1 to TRBJ1-6; 7 bases agree with TRBD1. The CDR3 sequence is 15 residues long. The V segment lost 6 bases and the J segment 7 bases; nucleotides outside the gene matches: 9. CDR1 is MGHDK and CDR2 is SYGVNS in the germline V gene.